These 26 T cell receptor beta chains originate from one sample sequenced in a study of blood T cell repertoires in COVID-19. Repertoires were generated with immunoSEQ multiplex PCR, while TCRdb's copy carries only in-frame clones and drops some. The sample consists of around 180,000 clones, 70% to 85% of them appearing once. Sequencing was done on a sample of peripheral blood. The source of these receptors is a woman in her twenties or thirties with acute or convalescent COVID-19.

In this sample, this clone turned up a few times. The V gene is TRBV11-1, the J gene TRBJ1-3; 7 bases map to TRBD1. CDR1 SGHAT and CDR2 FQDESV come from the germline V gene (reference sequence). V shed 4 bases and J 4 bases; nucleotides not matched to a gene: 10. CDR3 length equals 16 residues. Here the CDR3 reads CASSSDMTGRGNTIYF. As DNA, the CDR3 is TGTGCCAGCAGCTCCGATATGACAGGGCGCGGAAACACCATATATTTT.

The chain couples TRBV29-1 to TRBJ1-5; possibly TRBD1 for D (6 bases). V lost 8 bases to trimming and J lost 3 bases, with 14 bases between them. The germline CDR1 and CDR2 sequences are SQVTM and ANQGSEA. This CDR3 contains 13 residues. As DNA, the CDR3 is TGCAGCACCCGAGGGGGTAACAATCAGCCCCAGCATTTT. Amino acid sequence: CSTRGGNNQPQHF.

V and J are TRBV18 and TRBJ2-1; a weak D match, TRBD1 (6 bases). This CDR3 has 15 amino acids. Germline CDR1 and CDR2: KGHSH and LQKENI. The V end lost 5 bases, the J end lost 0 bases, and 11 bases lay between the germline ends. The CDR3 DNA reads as TGTGCCAGCTCAACAGGACAGAGCTCCTACAATGAGCAGTTCTTC. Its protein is CASSTGQSSYNEQFF.

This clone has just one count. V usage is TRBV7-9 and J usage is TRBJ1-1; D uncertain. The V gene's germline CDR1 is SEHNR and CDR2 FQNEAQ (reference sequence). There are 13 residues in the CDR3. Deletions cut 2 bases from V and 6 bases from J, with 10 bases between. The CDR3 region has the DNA TGTGCCAGCAGCTTACCCCCGCGCCCTGAAGCTTTCTTT. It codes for CASSLPPRPEAFF.

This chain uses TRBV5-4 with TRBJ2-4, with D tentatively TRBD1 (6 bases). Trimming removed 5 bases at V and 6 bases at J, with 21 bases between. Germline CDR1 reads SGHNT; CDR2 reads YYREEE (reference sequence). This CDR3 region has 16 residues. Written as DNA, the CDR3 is TGTGCCAGCAGTGCAGACAGGTTTTCCTCGTCAAACATTCAGTACTTC. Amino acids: CASSADRFSSSNIQYF.

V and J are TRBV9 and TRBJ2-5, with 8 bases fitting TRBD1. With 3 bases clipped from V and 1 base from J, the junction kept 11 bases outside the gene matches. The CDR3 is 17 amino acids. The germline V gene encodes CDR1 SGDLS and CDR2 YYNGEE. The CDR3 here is CASSEEGQASLQETQYF. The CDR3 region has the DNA TGTGCCAGCAGCGAGGAGGGACAGGCATCCCTCCAAGAGACCCAGTACTTC. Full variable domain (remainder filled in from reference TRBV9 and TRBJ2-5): DSGVTQTPKHLITATGQRVTLRCSPRSGDLSVYWYQQSLDQGLQFLIQYYNGEERAKGNILERFSAQQFPDLHSELNLSSLELGDSALYFCASSEEGQASLQETQYFGPGTRLLVL.

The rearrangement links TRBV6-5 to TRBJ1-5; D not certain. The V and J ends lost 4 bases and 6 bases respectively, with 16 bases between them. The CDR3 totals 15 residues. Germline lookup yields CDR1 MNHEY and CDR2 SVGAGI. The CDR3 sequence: CASSSAGSSFQPQHF. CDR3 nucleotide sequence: TGTGCCAGCAGTTCCGCAGGAAGCTCCTTTCAGCCCCAGCATTTT.

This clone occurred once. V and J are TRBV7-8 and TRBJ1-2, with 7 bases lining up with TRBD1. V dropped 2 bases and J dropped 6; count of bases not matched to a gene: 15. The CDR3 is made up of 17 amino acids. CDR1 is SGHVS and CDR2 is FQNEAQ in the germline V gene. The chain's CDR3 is CASSLSRGFGTADGYTF. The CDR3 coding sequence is TGTGCCAGCAGCTTATCACGGGGATTCGGGACAGCGGATGGCTACACCTTC. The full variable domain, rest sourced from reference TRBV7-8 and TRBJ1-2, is GAGVSQSPRYKVAKRGQDVALRCDPISGHVSLFWYQQALGQGPEFLTYFQNEAQLDKSGLPSDRFFAERPEGSVSTLKIQRTQQEDSAVYLCASSLSRGFGTADGYTFGSGTRLTVV.

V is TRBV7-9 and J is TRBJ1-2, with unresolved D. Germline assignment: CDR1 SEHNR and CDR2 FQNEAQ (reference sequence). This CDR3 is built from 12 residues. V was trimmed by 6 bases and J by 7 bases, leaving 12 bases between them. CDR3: CASRPEGGGYTF. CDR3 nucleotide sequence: TGTGCCAGCAGGCCTGAGGGCGGTGGCTACACCTTC.

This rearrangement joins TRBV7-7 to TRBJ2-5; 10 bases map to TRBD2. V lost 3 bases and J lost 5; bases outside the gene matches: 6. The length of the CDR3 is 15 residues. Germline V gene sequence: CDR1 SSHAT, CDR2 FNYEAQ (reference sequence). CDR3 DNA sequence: TGTGCCAGCAGCTTGCTAGCGGGGGAATGGGAGACCCAGTACTTC. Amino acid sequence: CASSLLAGEWETQYF. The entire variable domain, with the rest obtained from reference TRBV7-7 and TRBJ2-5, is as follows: GAGVSQSPRYKVTKRGQDVTLRCDPISSHATLYWYQQALGQGPEFLTYFNYEAQPDKSGLPSDRFSAERPEGSISTLTIQRTEQRDSAMYRCASSLLAGEWETQYFGPGTRLLVL.

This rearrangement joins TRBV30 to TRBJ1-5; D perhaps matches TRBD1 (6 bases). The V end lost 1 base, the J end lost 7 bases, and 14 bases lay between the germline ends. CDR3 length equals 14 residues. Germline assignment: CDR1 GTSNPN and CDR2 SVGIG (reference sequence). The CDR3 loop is CAWSGAGDGQPQHF. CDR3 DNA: TGTGCCTGGAGTGGGGCAGGGGATGGCCAGCCCCAGCATTTT.

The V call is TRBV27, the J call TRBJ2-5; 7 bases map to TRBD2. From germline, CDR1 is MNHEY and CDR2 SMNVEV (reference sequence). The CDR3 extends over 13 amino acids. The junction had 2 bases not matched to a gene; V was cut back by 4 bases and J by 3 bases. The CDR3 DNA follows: TGTGCCAGCAGTTCCAGCGGGAAAGAGACCCAGTACTTC. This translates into CASSSSGKETQYF.

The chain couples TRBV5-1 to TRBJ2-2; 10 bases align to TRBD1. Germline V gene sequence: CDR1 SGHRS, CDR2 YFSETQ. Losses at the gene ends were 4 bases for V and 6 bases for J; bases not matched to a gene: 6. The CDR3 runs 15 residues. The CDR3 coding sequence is TGCGCCAGCAGCGAGACGACAGGGGGCTCCGGGGAGCTGTTTTTT. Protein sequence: CASSETTGGSGELFF.

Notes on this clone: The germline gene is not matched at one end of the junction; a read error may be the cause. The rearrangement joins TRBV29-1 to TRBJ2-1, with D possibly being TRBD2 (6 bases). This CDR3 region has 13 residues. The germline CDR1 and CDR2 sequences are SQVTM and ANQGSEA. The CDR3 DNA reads TGCAGCGTTTTTAGGCGGGGCGGAAATGGGCAGTTCTTC. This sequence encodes CSVFRRGGNGQFF.

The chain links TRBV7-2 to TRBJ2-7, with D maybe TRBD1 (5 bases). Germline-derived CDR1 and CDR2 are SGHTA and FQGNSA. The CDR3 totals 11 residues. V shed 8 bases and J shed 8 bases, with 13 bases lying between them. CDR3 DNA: TGTGCCAGCGCCCAGGGTTCCCAGCAGTACTTC. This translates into CASAQGSQQYF.

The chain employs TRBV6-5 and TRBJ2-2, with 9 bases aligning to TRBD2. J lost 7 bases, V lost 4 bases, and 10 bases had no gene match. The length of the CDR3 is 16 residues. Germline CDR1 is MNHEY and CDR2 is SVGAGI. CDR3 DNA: TGTGCCAGCAGTTCCATCCTAGCGGGATCTAGCGGGGAGCTGTTTTTT. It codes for CASSSILAGSSGELFF.

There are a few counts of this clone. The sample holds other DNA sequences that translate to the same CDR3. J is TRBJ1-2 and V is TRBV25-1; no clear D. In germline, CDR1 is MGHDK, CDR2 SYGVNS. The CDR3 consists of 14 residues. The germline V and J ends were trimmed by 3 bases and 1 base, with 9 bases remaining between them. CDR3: CASSDSGSNYGYTF. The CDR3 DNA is TGTGCCAGCAGTGATTCGGGGAGTAACTATGGCTACACCTTC.

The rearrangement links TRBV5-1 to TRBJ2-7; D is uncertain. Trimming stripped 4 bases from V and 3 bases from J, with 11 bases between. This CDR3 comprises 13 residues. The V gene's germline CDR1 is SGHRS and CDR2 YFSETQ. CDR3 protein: CASSPRMGYEQYF. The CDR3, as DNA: TGCGCCAGCAGCCCCAGGATGGGCTACGAGCAGTACTTC.

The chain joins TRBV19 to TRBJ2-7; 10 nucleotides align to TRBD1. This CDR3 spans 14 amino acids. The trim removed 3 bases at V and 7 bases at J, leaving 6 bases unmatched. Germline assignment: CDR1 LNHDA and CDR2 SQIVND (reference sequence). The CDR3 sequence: CASSIGTGEYEQYF. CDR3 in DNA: TGTGCCAGTAGTATTGGGACAGGGGAATATGAGCAGTACTTC.

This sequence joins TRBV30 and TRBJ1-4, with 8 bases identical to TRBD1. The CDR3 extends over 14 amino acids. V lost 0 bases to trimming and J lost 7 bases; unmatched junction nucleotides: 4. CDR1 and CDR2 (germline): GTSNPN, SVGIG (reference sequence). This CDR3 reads CAWSVHRGGEKLFF. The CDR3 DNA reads TGTGCCTGGAGTGTTCACAGGGGGGGTGAAAAACTGTTTTTT.

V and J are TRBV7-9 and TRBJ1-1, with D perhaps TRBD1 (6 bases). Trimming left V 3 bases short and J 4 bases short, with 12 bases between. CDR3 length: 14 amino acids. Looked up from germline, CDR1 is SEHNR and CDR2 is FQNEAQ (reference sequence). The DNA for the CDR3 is TGTGCCAGCAGCTTCAGGGGTAGGGGCACTGAAGCTTTCTTT. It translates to CASSFRGRGTEAFF.

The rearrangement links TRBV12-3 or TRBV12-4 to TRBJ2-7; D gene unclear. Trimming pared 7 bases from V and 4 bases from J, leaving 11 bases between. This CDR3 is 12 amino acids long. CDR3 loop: CASTFSTYEQYF. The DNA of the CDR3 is TGTGCCAGCACTTTTAGCACTTACGAGCAGTACTTC.

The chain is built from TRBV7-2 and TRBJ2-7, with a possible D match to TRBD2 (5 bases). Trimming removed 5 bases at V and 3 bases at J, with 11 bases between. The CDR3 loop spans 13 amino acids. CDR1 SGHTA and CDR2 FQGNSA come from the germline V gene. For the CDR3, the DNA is TGTGCCAGCAGCACCGATCGGGGCTACGAGCAGTACTTC. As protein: CASSTDRGYEQYF.

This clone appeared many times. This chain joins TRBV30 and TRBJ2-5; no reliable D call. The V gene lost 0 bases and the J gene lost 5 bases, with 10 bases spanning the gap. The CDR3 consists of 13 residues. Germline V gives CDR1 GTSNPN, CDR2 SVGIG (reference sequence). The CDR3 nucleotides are TGTGCCTGGAGTGTACGGAGAGCGGAGACCCAGTACTTC. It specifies CAWSVRRAETQYF.

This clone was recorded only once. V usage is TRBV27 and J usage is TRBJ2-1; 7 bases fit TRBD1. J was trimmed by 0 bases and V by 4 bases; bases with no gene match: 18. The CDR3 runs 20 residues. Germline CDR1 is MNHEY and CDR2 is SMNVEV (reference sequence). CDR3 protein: CASSSEGGGGWPYSYNEQFF. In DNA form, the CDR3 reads TGTGCCAGCAGTTCTGAAGGGGGCGGCGGATGGCCCTACTCCTACAATGAGCAGTTCTTC.

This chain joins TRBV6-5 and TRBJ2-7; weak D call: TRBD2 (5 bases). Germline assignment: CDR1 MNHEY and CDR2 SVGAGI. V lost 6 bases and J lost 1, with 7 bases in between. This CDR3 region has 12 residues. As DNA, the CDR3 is TGTGCCAGCAGCCGGGGATCCTACGAGCAGTACTTC. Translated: CASSRGSYEQYF.